One sample yielded the 8 T cell receptor beta chains listed below, sequenced in a study of CD8+ T cells in alopecia areata. The treatment: oral pan-JAK inhibitor, 5-10 mg twice daily. cDNA serving as the sequencing template came from extracted, reverse transcribed RNA. Libraries were prepared by immunoSEQ multiplex PCR; TCRdb keeps only in-frame clonotypes and omits some of them. The table records 150,000 or so clones, around 83% of them present only once. Sample: CD8+ T cells sorted from blood, taken at week 4, from a patient treated with tofacitinib. These receptors were collected from a human donor with alopecia areata.

The chain joins TRBV30 to TRBJ2-1; D not resolved. CDR1 GTSNPN and CDR2 SVGIG come from the germline V gene (reference sequence). The CDR3 extends over 11 amino acids. V was clipped by 5 bases and J by 6 bases, with 8 bases between them. The CDR3 sequence: CAWVESNEQFF. The CDR3 DNA reads as TGTGCCTGGGTTGAATCCAATGAGCAGTTCTTC.

The DNA of the CDR3 is TGTGCCAGCTGGGCGGAATGGAATAATCAGCCCCAGCATTTT. Translated: CASWAEWNNQPQHF. The chain uses TRBV6-6 and TRBJ1-5, with D hard to call. V dropped 8 bases and J dropped 4 bases, with 15 bases sitting between them. The germline gives CDR1 MNHNY, CDR2 SVGAGI (reference sequence). The CDR3 extends over 14 amino acids.

By proportion, this clone is medium-sized. V is TRBV6-4 and J is TRBJ2-2; 12 bases map to TRBD2. This CDR3 is built from 15 residues. Unmatched junction bases numbered 0, after V lost 3 bases and J lost 4 bases. The germline gives CDR1 MRHNA, CDR2 SNTAGT. Here the CDR3 reads CASSELAGGTGELFF. DNA for the CDR3: TGTGCCAGCAGTGAACTAGCGGGGGGCACCGGGGAGCTGTTTTTT.

This clone was recorded a few times. The J gene is TRBJ2-1, the V gene TRBV19; 11 nucleotides line up with TRBD2. The germline CDR1 and CDR2 sequences are LNHDA and SQIVND (reference sequence). The CDR3 covers 19 residues. Losses at the gene ends were 3 bases for V and 5 bases for J; bases not matched to a gene: 15. The CDR3 sequence is CASSILPASGRTRDNEQFF. The CDR3 DNA reads as TGTGCCAGTAGTATTTTACCCGCTAGCGGGAGGACCAGGGACAATGAGCAGTTCTTC.

The V call is TRBV19, the J call TRBJ1-5, with D unclear. V shed 8 bases and J shed 0 bases, with 14 bases lying between them. Per germline, CDR1 LNHDA and CDR2 SQIVND (reference sequence). The CDR3 runs 15 residues. The CDR3 nucleotides read TGTGCCAGTCGAGCGGCAGATTCTAGCAATCAGCCCCAGCATTTT. Its translation is CASRAADSSNQPQHF.

This sequence joins TRBV27 and TRBJ2-7; TRBD2 agrees at 8 bases. Trimming cost V 1 base and J 0 bases; bases outside gene matches: 11. The CDR3 totals 18 residues. The germline CDR1 and CDR2 sequences are MNHEY and SMNVEV (reference sequence). This CDR3 reads CASSLLPGAAGDSYEQYF. CDR3 nucleotide sequence: TGTGCCAGCAGTTTATTGCCCGGGGCAGCGGGAGACTCCTACGAGCAGTACTTC.

The genes are TRBV30 and TRBJ1-2; D possibly corresponds to TRBD1 (6 bases). The CDR3 contains 16 residues. Germline CDR1 is GTSNPN and CDR2 is SVGIG (reference sequence). V was shortened by 3 bases and J by 0 bases, with 17 bases between the two germline ends. CDR3 bases: TGTGCCTGGAGGTATTCCTGGGACAAGGCTAACTATGGCTACACCTTC. It encodes CAWRYSWDKANYGYTF.

This sequence joins TRBV19 and TRBJ2-7, with D tentatively TRBD1 (5 bases). Trimming removed 0 bases from V and 2 bases from J, with 5 bases in between. This CDR3 has 13 amino acids. The germline V gene has CDR1 LNHDA and CDR2 SQIVND (reference sequence). The CDR3 region has the DNA TGTGCCAGTAGTATAGACAGGGCCTACGAGCAGTACTTC. Amino acid sequence: CASSIDRAYEQYF.